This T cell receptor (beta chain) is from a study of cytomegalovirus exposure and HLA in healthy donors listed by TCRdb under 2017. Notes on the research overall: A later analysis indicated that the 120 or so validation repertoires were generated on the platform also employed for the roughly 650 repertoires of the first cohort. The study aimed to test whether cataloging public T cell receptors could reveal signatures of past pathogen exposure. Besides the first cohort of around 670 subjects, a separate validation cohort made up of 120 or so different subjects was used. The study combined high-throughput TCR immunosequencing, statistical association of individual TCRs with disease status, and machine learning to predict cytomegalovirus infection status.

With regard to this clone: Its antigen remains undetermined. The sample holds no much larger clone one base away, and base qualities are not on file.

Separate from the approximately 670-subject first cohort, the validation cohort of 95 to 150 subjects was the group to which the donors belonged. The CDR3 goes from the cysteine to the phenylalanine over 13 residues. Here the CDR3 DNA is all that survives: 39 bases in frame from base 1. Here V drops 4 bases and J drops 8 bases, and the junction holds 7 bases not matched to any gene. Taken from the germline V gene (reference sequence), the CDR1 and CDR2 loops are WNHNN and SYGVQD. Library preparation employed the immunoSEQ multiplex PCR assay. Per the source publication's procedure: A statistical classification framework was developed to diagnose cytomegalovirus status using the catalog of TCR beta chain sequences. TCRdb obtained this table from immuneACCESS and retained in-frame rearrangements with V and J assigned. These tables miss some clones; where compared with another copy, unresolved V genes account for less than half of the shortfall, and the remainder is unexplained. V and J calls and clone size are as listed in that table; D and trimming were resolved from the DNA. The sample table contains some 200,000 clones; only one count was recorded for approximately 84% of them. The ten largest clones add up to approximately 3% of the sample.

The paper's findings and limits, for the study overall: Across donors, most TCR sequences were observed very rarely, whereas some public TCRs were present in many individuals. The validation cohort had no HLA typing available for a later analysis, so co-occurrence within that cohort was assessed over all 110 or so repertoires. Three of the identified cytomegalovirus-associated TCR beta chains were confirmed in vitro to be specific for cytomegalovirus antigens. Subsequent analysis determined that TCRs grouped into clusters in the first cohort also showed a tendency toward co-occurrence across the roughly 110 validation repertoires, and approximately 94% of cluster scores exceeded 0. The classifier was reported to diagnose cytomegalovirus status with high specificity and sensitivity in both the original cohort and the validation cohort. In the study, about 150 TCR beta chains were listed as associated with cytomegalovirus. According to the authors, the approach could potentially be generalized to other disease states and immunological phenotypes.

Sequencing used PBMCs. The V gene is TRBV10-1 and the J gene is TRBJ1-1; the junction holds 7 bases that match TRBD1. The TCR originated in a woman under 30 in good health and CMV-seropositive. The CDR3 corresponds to CASSATGQTEAFF. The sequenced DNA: TGCGCCAGCAGTGCGACGGGACAGACGGAAGCTTTCTTT.